This T cell receptor beta chain was identified during a study of blood T cells in healthy people across ages. Together with a sample-barcoded 5' primer, a J-beta primer mix was included in a second PCR lasting roughly 6 to 12 cycles. Each CDR3 protein is one row after TCRdb ran MiXCR on the 5' RACE reads. This table holds around 580,000 distinct CDR3 sequences, roughly 48% found once. Overall study results and limits: Donor CMV status was unknown, possibly confounding expanded clonotype changes.

Remarks on this clonotype: Its antigen is still unknown.

This TCR was recovered from a man of 80 years or more in good health. Sequencing was done on a sample of blood.

Here the CDR3 reads CASSYRDSSGANVLTF. Here the CDR3 DNA reads TGTGCCAGCAGTTACCGGGACAGCTCTGGGGCCAACGTCCTGACTTTC. The gene calls are TRBV6-5 and TRBJ2-6; TRBD1 aligns across 7 bases. CDR1 and CDR2 from the germline V gene are MNHEY and SVGAGI. The CDR3 loop spans 16 amino acids. The ends lost 2 bases at V and 0 bases at J; junction bases unmatched: 1.